This TCR beta chain derives from a study of cytomegalovirus exposure and HLA in healthy donors. Study context: Within the Caucasian-associated ancestry cluster were under 85% of the approximately 400 genotyped donors.

General study points: Certain indistinguishable V segments, among them TRBV6-2 and TRBV6-3, were excluded.

V was cut by 3 bases and J by 3 bases, with 11 bases left in between. Germline lookup yields CDR1 SGHAT and CDR2 FQDESV (reference sequence). The length of the CDR3 is 14 residues. Of note for this clone: As yet, its antigen is unknown.

The PCR made use of 60 Vbeta and 13 Jbeta primers. Using immunoSEQ multiplex PCR, the repertoire was profiled, and TCRdb retains in-frame clones only, with some absent. The profile shows about 94,000 clones, 81% of them singletons. Donors consisted of healthy bone marrow donors. This chain links TRBV11-1 with TRBJ1-1; D gene uncertain. This TCR came from a human donor in good health. Sequenced material: PBMCs. Here the CDR3 reads CASSFRRLDTEAFF. Here the CDR3 DNA reads TGTGCCAGCAGCTTTAGAAGGCTAGACACTGAAGCTTTCTTT.